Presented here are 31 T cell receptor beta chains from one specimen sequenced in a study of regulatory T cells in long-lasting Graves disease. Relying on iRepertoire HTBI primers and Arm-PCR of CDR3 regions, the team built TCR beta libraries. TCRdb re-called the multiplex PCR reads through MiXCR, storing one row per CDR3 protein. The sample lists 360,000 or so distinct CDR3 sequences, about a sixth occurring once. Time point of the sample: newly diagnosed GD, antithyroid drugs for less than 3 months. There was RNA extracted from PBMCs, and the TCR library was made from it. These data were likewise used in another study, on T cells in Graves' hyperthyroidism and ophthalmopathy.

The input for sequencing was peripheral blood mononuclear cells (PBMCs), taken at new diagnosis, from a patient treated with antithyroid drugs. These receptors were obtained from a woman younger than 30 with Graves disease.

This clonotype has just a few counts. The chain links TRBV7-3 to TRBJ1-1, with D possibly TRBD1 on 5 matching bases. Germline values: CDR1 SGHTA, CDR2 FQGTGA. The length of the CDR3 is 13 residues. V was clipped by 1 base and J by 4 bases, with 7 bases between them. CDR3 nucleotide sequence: TGTGCCAGCAGCTTAATCGACAGCACTGAAGCTTTCTTT. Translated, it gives CASSLIDSTEAFF.

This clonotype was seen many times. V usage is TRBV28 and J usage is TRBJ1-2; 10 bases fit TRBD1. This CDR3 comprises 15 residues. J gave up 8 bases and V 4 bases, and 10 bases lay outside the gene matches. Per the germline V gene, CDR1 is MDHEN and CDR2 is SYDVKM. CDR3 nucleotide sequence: TGTGCCAGCAGTTCATTCGAGGACAGGGGGTTGGGCTACACCTTC. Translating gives CASSSFEDRGLGYTF.

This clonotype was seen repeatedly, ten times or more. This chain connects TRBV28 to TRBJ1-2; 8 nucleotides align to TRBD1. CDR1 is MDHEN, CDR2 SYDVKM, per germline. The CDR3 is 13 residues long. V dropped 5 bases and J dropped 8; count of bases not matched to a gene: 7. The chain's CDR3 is CASSTQTGVGYTF. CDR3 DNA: TGTGCCAGCAGTACCCAGACAGGGGTGGGCTACACCTTC.

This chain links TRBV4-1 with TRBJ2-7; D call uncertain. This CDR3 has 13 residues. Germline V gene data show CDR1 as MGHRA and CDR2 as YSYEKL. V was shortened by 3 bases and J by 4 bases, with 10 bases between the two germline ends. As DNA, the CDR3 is TGCGCCAGCAGCCACCAGGACCAATACGAGCAGTACTTC. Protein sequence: CASSHQDQYEQYF.

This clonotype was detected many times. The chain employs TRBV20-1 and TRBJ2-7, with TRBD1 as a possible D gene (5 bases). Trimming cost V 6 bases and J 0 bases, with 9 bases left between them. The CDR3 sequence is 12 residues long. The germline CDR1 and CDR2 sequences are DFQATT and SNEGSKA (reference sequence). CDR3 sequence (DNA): TGCAGTGCCCCCAGGGACTCCTACGAGCAGTACTTC. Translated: CSAPRDSYEQYF.

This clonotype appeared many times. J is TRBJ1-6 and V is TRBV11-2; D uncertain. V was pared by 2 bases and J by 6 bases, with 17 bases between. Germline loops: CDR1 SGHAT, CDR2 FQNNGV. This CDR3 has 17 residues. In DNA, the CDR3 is TGTGCCAGCAGCTTAATGGGGTCAGGAGCTGTTAATTCACCCCTCCACTTT. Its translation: CASSLMGSGAVNSPLHF. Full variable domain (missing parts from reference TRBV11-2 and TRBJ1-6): EAGVAQSPRYKIIEKRQSVAFWCNPISGHATLYWYQQILGQGPKLLIQFQNNGVVDDSQLPKDRFSAERLKGVDSTLKIQPAKLEDSAVYLCASSLMGSGAVNSPLHFGNGTRLTVT.

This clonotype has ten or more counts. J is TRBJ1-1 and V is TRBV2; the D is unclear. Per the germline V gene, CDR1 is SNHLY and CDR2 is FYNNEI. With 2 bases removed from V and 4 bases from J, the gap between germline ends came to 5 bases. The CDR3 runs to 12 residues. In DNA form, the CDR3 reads TGTGCCAGCAGTGAAATGGGCACTGAAGCTTTCTTT. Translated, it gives CASSEMGTEAFF.

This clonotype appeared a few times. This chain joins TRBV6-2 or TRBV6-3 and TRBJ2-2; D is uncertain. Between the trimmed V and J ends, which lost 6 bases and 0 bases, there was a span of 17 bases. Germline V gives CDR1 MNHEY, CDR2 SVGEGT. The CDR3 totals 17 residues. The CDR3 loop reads CASSLLETAANTGELFF. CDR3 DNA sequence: TGTGCCAGCAGCTTACTCGAGACGGCAGCGAACACCGGGGAGCTGTTTTTT.

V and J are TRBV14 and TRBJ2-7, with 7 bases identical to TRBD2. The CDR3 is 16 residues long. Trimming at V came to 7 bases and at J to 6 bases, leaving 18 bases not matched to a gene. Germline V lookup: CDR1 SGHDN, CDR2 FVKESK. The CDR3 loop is CASTPAGFLARAEQYF. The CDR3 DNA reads TGTGCCAGCACCCCAGCGGGGTTTCTGGCGCGAGCCGAGCAGTACTTC.

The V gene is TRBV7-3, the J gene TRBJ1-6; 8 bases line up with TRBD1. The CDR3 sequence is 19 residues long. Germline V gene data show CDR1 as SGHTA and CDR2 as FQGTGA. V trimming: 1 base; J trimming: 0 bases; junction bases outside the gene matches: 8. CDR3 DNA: TGTGCCAGCAGCTTAAAAGCACGGACAGGGAGCTCCTATAATTCACCCCTCCACTTT. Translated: CASSLKARTGSSYNSPLHF. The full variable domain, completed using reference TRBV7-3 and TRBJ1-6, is GAGVSQTPSNKVTEKGKYVELRCDPISGHTALYWYRQSLGQGPEFLIYFQGTGAADDSGLPNDRFFAVRPEGSVSTLKIQRTERGDSAVYLCASSLKARTGSSYNSPLHFGNGTRLTVT.

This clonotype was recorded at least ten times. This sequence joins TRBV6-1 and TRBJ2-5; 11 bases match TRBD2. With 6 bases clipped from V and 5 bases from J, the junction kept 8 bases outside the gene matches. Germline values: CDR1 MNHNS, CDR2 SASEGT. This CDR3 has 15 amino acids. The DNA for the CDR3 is TGTGCCAGCAGCAGTAGCGGGAGGGCCTGGGAGACCCAGTACTTC. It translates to CASSSSGRAWETQYF.

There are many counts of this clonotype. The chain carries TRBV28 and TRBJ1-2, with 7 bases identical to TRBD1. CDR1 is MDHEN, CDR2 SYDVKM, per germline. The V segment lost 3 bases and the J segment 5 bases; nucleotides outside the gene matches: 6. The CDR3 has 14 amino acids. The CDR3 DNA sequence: TGTGCCAGCAGTTTGTCCAGGGGGAAGTATGGCTACACCTTC. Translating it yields CASSLSRGKYGYTF.

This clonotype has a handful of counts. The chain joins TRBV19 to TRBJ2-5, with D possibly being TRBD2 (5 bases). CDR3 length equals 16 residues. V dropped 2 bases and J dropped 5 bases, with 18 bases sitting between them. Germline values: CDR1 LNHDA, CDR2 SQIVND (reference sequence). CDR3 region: CASSIRASSGSETQYF. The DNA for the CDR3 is TGTGCCAGTAGTATAAGGGCCTCCTCGGGGTCGGAGACCCAGTACTTC.

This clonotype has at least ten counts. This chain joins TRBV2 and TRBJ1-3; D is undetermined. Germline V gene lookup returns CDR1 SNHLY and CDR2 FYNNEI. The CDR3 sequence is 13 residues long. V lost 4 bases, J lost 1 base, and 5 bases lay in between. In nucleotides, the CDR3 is TGTGCCAGCAGTGTGGGGTCTGGAAACACCATATATTTT. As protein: CASSVGSGNTIYF.

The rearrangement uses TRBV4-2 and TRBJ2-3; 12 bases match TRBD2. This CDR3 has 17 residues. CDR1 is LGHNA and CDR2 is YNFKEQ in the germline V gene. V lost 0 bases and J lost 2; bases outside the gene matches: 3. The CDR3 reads CASSQDWTSGDTDTQYF. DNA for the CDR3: TGTGCCAGCAGCCAAGATTGGACTAGCGGGGACACAGATACGCAGTATTTT.

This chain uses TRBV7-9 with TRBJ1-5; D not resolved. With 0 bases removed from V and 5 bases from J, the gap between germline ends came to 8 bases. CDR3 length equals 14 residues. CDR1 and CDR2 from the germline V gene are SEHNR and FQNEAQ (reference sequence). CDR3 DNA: TGTGCCAGCAGCTTAGCAAGAGGAGATCAGCCCCAGCATTTT. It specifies CASSLARGDQPQHF.

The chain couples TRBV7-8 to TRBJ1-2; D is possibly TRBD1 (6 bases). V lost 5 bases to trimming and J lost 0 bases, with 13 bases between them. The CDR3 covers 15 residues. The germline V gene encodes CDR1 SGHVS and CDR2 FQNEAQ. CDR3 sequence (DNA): TGTGCCAGCAGCCGGACAGAACCTTCTAACTATGGCTACACCTTC. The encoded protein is CASSRTEPSNYGYTF.

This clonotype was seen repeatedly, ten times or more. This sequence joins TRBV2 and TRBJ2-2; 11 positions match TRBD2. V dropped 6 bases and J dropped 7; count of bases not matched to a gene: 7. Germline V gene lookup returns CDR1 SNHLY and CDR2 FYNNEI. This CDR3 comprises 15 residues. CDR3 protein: CASRLLAGDDGELFF. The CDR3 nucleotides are TGTGCCAGCAGACTACTAGCGGGAGACGACGGGGAGCTGTTTTTT.

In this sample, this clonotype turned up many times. The CDR3 sequence: CASSTILAGVVNEQFF. CDR3 nucleotides: TGTGCCAGCAGCACCATCCTAGCGGGAGTTGTCAATGAGCAGTTCTTC. V is TRBV12-3 or TRBV12-4 and J is TRBJ2-1, with TRBD2 matching 10 bases. J was trimmed by 6 bases and V by 6 bases; bases with no gene match: 11. There are 16 residues in the CDR3.

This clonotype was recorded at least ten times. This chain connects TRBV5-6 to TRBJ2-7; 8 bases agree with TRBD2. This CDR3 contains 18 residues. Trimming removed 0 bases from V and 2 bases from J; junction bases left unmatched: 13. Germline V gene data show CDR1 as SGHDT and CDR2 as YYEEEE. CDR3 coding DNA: TGTGCCAGCAGCTTGGGGACACCCTTTTTGCGGGAGGCCTACGAGCAGTACTTC. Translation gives CASSLGTPFLREAYEQYF.

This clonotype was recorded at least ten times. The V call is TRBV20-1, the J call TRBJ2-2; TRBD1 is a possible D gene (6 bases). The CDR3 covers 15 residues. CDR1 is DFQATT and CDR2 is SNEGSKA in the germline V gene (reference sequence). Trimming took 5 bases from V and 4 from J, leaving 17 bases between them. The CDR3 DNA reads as TGCAGTGCTTCCACAGGGAATGTGGGCACCGGGGAGCTGTTTTTT. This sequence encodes CSASTGNVGTGELFF.

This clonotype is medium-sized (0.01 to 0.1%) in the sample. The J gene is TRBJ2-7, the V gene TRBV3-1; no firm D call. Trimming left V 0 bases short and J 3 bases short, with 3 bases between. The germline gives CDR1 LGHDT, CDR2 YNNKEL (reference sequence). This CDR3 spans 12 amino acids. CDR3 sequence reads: CASSQDRYEQYF. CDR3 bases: TGTGCCAGCAGCCAAGACCGCTACGAGCAGTACTTC.

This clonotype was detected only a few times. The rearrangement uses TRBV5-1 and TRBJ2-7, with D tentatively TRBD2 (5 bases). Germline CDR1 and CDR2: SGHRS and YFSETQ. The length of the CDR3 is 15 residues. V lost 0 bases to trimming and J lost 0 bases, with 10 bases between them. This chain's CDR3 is CASSLDEGFSYEQYF. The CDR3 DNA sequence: TGCGCCAGCAGCTTGGATGAGGGCTTCTCCTACGAGCAGTACTTC.

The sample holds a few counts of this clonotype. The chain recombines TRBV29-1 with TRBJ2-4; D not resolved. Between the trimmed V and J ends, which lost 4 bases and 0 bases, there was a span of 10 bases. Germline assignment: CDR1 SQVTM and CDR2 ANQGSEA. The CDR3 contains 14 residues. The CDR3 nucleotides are TGCAGCGTTGTAACGACCATAGCCAAAAACATTCAGTACTTC. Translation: CSVVTTIAKNIQYF.

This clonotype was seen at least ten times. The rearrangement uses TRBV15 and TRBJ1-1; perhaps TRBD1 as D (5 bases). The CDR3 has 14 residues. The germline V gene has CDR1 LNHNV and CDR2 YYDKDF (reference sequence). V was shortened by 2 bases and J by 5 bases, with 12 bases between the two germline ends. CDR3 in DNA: TGTGCCACCAGCAGAACCGGGGGGAGGACTGAAGCTTTCTTT. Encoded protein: CATSRTGGRTEAFF.

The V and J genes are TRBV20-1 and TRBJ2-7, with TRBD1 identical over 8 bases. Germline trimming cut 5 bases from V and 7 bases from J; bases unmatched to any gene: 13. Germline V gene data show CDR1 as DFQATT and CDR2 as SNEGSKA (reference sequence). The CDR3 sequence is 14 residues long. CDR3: CSAPFETGAGEQYF. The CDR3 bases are TGCAGTGCTCCCTTCGAGACAGGGGCAGGGGAGCAGTACTTC.

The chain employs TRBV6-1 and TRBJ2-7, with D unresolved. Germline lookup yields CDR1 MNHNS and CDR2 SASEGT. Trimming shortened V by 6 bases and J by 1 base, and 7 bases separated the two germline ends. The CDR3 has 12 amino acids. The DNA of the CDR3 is TGTGCCAGCAGGTGGGGTTCCTACGAGCAGTACTTC. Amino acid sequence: CASRWGSYEQYF.

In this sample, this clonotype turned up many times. The CDR3 reads CASSQDWQGGYGYTF. CDR3 DNA sequence: TGTGCCAGCAGCCAAGATTGGCAGGGAGGCTATGGCTACACCTTC. The gene calls are TRBV3-1 and TRBJ1-2, with a weak D call TRBD1 (5 bases). Trimming took 0 bases from V and 4 from J, leaving 12 bases between them. Germline V gene sequence: CDR1 LGHDT, CDR2 YNNKEL (reference sequence). The CDR3 spans 15 residues. The variable domain in full, completed from reference TRBV3-1 and TRBJ1-2, reads DTAVSQTPKYLVTQMGNDKSIKCEQNLGHDTMYWYKQDSKKFLKIMFSYNNKELIINETVPNRFSPKSPDKAHLNLHINSLELGDSAVYFCASSQDWQGGYGYTFGSGTRLTVV.

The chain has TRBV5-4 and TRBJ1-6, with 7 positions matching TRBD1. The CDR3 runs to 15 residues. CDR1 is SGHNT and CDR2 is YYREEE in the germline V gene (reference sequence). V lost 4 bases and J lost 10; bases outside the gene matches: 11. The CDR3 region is CASSPDRVVGSPLHF. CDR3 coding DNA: TGTGCCAGCAGCCCCGACAGGGTAGTTGGGTCACCCCTCCACTTT.

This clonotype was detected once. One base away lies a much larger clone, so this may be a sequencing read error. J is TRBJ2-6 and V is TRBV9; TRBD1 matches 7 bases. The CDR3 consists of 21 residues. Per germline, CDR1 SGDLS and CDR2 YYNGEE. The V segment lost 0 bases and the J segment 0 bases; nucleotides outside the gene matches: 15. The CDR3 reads CASSVATGTGVPSSGANVLTF. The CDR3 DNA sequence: TGTGCCAGCAGCGTAGCTACGGGAACAGGGGTTCCGAGCTCTGGGGCCAACGTCCTGACTTTC.

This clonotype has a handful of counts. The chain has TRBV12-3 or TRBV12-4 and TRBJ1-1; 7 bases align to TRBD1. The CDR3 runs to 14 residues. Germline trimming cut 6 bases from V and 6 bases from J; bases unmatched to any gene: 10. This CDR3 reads CASSKTGLTSEAFF. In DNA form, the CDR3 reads TGTGCCAGCAGCAAGACAGGGCTGACTTCTGAAGCTTTCTTT.